In its sample, the clone carrying this TCR beta chain was seen many times. The data stem from a study of blood T cell repertoires in COVID-19. Sequencing used immunoSEQ multiplex PCR; TCRdb keeps in-frame clones, though not all of them. Seen here are roughly 320,000 clones, about nine tenths observed once, and the top ten hold 3.5% to 4.5%. CDR1 and CDR2 (germline): LGHDT, YNNKEL (reference sequence). The V and J ends lost 0 bases and 11 bases, in that order; junction bases with no gene match: 6. The CDR3 totals 13 residues. The sequence was obtained from a man aged 25 to 40 who had recovered from COVID-19. The sequencing input was PBMCs or T cells enriched from blood (not recorded which). The chain links TRBV3-1 (or the pseudogene TRBV3-2) to TRBJ1-1; 7 positions agree with TRBD1. CDR3 DNA: TGTGCCAGCAGCCAAGATGGCAAGGGGGCGGCTTTCTTT. Translated: CASSQDGKGAAFF.